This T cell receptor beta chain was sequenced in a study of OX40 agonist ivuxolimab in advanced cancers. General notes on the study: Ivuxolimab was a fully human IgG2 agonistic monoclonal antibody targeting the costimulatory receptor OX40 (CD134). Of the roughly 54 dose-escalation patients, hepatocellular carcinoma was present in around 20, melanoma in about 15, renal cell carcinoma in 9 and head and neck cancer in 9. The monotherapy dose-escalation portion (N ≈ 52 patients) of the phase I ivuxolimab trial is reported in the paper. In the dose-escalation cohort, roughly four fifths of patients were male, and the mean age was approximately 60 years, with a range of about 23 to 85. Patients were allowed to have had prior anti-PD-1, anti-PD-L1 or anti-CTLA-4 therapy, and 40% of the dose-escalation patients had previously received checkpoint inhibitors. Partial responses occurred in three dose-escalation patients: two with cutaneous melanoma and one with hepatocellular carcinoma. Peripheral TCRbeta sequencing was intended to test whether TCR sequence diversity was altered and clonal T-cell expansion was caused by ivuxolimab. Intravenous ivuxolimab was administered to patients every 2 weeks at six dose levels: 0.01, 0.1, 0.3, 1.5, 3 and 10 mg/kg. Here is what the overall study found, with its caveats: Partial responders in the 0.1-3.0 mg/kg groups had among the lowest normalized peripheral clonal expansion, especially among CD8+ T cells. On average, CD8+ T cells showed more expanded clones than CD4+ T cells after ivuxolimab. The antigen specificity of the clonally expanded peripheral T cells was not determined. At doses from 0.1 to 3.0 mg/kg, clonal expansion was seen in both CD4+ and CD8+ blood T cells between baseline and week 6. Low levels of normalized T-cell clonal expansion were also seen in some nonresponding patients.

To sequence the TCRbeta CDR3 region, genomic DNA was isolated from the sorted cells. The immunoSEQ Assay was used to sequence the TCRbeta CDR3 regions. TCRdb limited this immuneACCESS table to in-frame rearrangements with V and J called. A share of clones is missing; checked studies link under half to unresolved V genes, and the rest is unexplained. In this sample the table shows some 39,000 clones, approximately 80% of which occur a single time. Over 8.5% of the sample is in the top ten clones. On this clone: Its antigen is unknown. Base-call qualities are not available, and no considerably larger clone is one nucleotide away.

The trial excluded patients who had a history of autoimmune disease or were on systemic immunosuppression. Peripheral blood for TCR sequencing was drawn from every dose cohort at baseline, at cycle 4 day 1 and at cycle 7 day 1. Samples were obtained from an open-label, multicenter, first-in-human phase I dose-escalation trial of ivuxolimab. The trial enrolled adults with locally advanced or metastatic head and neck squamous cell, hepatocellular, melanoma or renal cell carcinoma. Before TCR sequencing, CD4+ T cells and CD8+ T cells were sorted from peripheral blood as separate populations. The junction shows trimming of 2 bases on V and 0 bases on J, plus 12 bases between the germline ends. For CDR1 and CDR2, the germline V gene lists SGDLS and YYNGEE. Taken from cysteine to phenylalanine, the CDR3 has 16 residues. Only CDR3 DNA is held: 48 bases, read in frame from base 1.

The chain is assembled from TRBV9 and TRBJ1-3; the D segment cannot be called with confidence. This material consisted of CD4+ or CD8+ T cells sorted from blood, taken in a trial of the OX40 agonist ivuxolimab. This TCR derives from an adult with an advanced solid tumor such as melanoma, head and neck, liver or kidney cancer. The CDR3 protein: CASSVDLRDSGNTIYF. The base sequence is TGTGCCAGCAGCGTGGACTTAAGGGACTCTGGAAACACCATATATTTT.